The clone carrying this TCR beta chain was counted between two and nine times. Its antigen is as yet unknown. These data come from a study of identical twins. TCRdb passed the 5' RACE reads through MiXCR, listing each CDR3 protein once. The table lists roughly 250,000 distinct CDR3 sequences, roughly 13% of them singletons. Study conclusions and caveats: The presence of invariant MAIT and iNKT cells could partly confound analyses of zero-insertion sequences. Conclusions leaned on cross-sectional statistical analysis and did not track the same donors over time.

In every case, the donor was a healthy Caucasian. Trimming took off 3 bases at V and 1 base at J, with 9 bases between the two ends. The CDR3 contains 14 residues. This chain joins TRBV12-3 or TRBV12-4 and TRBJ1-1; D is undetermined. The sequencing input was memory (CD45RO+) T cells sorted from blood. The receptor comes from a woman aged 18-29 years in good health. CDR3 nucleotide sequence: TGTGCCAGCAGTTTGATGATGGGGAACACTGAAGCTTTCTTT. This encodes CASSLMMGNTEAFF.